Below are 16 T cell receptor beta chains sequenced from a single sample in a study of molecular identifiers for immune sequencing clone quantification. One entry per CDR3 protein, called by TCRdb with MiXCR from the PCR reads. Counted here are hundreds of thousands of distinct CDR3 sequences, around 25% occurring once; the ten biggest clones make up 0.78%. The sample consisted of naive CD8+ T cells from blood, with Jurkat cell RNA spiked in. Subset denoted: FACS-sorted CD8+CD4-CCR7+CD45RA+ naive T cells. These receptor sequences come from a human donor in good health. Some libraries in this study had Jurkat cell RNA spiked in.

The sample holds many counts of this clonotype. The rearrangement joins TRBV10-3 to TRBJ1-2, with D perhaps matching TRBD1 (5 bases). In germline, CDR1 is ENHRY, CDR2 SYGVKD. The CDR3 is 13 residues long. With 8 bases removed from V and 4 bases from J, the gap between germline ends came to 14 bases. The CDR3 here is CAIGSGMGYGYTF. CDR3 DNA sequence: TGTGCCATCGGATCAGGGATGGGCTATGGCTACACCTTC.

This clonotype was counted many times. V and J are TRBV27 and TRBJ2-3; D is unclear. Trimming shortened V by 6 bases and J by 1 base, and 8 bases separated the two germline ends. The CDR3 is 13 amino acids. The V gene's germline CDR1 is MNHEY and CDR2 SMNVEV (reference sequence). The chain's CDR3 is CASRTLGTDTQYF. CDR3 in DNA: TGTGCCAGCAGAACATTGGGCACAGATACGCAGTATTTT.

A remark on this clonotype: A much larger clone lies one base from this, so it may be a read error. The J gene is TRBJ1-2, the V gene TRBV6-5; D is ambiguous. The CDR3 runs to 13 residues. CDR1 and CDR2 (germline): MNHEY, SVGAGI. CDR3 nucleotide sequence: TGTGCCGGCAGTTATACAGAAAACTATGGCTACACCTTC. Protein product: CAGSYTENYGYTF.

This clonotype appeared many times. The chain uses TRBV5-4 and TRBJ2-3; D is perhaps TRBD1 or TRBD2 (6 bases each). The germline gives CDR1 SGHNT, CDR2 YYREEE (reference sequence). The CDR3 is made up of 16 amino acids. V was cut by 1 base and J by 2 bases, with 14 bases left in between. CDR3 residues: CASSLNRGPNTDTQYF. Here the CDR3 DNA reads TGTGCCAGCAGCTTGAACCGGGGGCCGAACACAGATACGCAGTATTTT.

This clonotype has just a few counts. V and J are TRBV7-2 and TRBJ2-7, with D unresolved. V was clipped by 1 base and J by 1 base, with 8 bases between them. The CDR3 runs 14 residues. CDR1 and CDR2 from the germline V gene are SGHTA and FQGNSA. The CDR3 sequence: CASSLDDISYEQYF. DNA for the CDR3: TGTGCCAGCAGCTTAGATGACATATCCTACGAGCAGTACTTC.

The chain couples TRBV6-5 to TRBJ1-4; possibly TRBD1 for D (5 bases). Between the trimmed V and J ends, which lost 8 bases and 0 bases, there was a span of 10 bases. Germline values: CDR1 MNHEY, CDR2 SVGAGI. This CDR3 has 14 residues. As DNA, the CDR3 is TGTGCCAGCCGCTCGGGGGCAACTAATGAAAAACTGTTTTTT. It is translated as CASRSGATNEKLFF.

This clonotype appeared a few times. One base away lies a much larger clone, so this may be a sequencing read error. The V gene is TRBV6-5, the J gene TRBJ1-5; D uncertain. V was cut by 8 bases and J by 2 bases, with 10 bases left in between. Germline V gene lookup returns CDR1 MNHEY and CDR2 SVGAGI. This CDR3 is built from 13 residues. The CDR3 region has the DNA TGTGCCAGCGGTTCGGACGGCAATCAGCCCCAGCATTTT. This codes for CASGSDGNQPQHF.

This clonotype came up a few times. The chain recombines TRBV2 with TRBJ1-1, with TRBD1 matching 10 bases. The CDR3 runs to 15 residues. Germline V CDR1 and CDR2: SNHLY, FYNNEI. J lost 4 bases, V lost 4 bases, and 6 bases had no gene match. This CDR3 reads CASSGWDRGCTEAFF. In nucleotides, the CDR3 is TGTGCCAGCAGTGGATGGGACAGGGGATGCACTGAAGCTTTCTTT.

Remarks on this clonotype: Just one base apart from a much larger clone, this may be a read error. CDR3 nucleotide sequence: TGTGCCAGCAGTTTATTTGGTCTGGAGCAGTACTTC. Translation gives CASSLFGLEQYF. The chain has TRBV28 and TRBJ2-7, with D unresolved. Trimming removed 1 base at V and 7 bases at J, with 8 bases between. This CDR3 spans 12 amino acids. Germline CDR1 reads MDHEN; CDR2 reads SYDVKM.

The chain has TRBV27 and TRBJ2-7, with D tentatively TRBD1 (5 bases). The germline CDR1 and CDR2 sequences are MNHEY and SMNVEV (reference sequence). There are 16 residues in the CDR3. V was clipped by 6 bases and J by 2 bases, with 20 bases between them. DNA for the CDR3: TGTGCCAGCAGACCCTCCCCCGGCAGGGAAGCCTACGAGCAGTACTTC. Encoded protein: CASRPSPGREAYEQYF.

This chain links TRBV11-2 with TRBJ1-2; 8 bases align to TRBD1. CDR3 size: 14 residues. Germline CDR1 is SGHAT and CDR2 is FQNNGV. V lost 5 bases, J lost 4 bases, and 6 bases stayed unmatched. The CDR3 sequence: CASSPTGVAYGYTF. As DNA, the CDR3 is TGTGCCAGCAGCCCGACAGGGGTTGCCTATGGCTACACCTTC.

Many counts were recorded for this clonotype. The J gene is TRBJ2-3, the V gene TRBV7-3; the match to TRBD2 covers 13 bases. The CDR3 loop spans 16 amino acids. Germline V gives CDR1 SGHTA, CDR2 FQGTGA. Unmatched junction bases numbered 4, after V lost 5 bases and J lost 2 bases. The CDR3 DNA reads TGTGCCAGCAGCCCAGGACTAGCGGGAGCCACAGATACGCAGTATTTT. Its protein product is CASSPGLAGATDTQYF.

This clonotype was counted a few times. V is TRBV11-2 and J is TRBJ2-7, with a weak D call TRBD1 (6 bases). The V and J ends lost 8 bases and 2 bases respectively, with 19 bases between them. CDR1 is SGHAT and CDR2 is FQNNGV in the germline V gene. This CDR3 is built from 15 residues. The CDR3 coding sequence is TGTGCCAGCCTTATCGCCGGACAGACGACCTACGAGCAGTACTTC. It translates to CASLIAGQTTYEQYF. Together with reference TRBV11-2 and TRBJ2-7, the CDR3 gives the full variable domain: EAGVAQSPRYKIIEKRQSVAFWCNPISGHATLYWYQQILGQGPKLLIQFQNNGVVDDSQLPKDRFSAERLKGVDSTLKIQPAKLEDSAVYLCASLIAGQTTYEQYFGPGTRLTVT.

In the case of this clonotype: A much larger clone lies one base from this, so it may be a read error. The rearrangement joins TRBV29-1 to TRBJ1-1, with no clear D. Germline V gene sequence: CDR1 SQVTM, CDR2 ANQGSEA. The CDR3 covers 14 residues. This CDR3 reads CSVEVALLNTEASF. The CDR3 DNA reads TGCAGCGTTGAGGTGGCCCTTCTGAACACTGAAGCTTCCTTT.

The gene calls are TRBV19 and TRBJ2-7; TRBD1 agrees at 9 bases. CDR3 length: 15 amino acids. Germline V gene data show CDR1 as LNHDA and CDR2 as SQIVND (reference sequence). Trimming took 9 bases from V and 6 from J; bases not matched to a gene: 15. This CDR3 reads CASPLNRDRVREQYF. CDR3 DNA sequence: TGTGCCAGCCCCCTAAACCGGGACAGGGTACGCGAGCAGTACTTC.

Notes on this clonotype: This sequence may be a read error, since a much larger clone differs from it by one base. The rearrangement uses TRBV7-9 and TRBJ1-4; D ambiguous. Germline CDR1 SEHNR, CDR2 FQNEAQ (reference sequence). This CDR3 is built from 15 residues. The CDR3 DNA reads TGTGCCAGCAGCTTAGGAACGACGGGTAATGAAGAACTGTTTTTT. It is translated as CASSLGTTGNEELFF.